The 8 T cell receptor beta chains below all came from one sample that was sequenced in a study of read filtering for tumor transcriptome and immune sequencing. From roughly 0.4 ug of RNA, a library with molecular barcoded alpha/delta and beta/gamma adaptors was made. TCRdb called the reads again in MiXCR, with one record for every CDR3 protein. The sample records 85,000 to 100,000 distinct CDR3 sequences, roughly a fifth being singletons. Sequenced input: a population of CD138-negative cells sorted from bone marrow. These receptors all come from a donor at least 40 years old with multiple myeloma.

This clonotype has a handful of counts. The V call is TRBV7-8, the J call TRBJ2-5, with D perhaps assigned TRBD1 or TRBD2 (5 bases each). The germline V gene encodes CDR1 SGHVS and CDR2 FQNEAQ. Trimming stripped 7 bases from V and 3 bases from J, with 18 bases between. This CDR3 has 15 amino acids. This chain's CDR3 is CASTFSGTGKETQYF. The DNA of the CDR3 is TGTGCCAGCACCTTTTCCGGGACGGGCAAAGAGACCCAGTACTTC.

This clonotype has only a few counts. This may come from a read error, since a much larger clone is one base off. V usage is TRBV28 and J usage is TRBJ2-1, with 12 bases that match TRBD1. The germline V gene has CDR1 MDHEN and CDR2 SYDVKM. The CDR3 is 15 amino acids. CDR3 DNA sequence: TGTGCCAGCAGTTCCCCCGGGACAGGGGGCAATGGGCAGTTCTTC. Protein: CASSSPGTGGNGQFF.

This clonotype was counted only a few times. This chain links TRBV29-1 with TRBJ2-3, with D hard to call. The CDR3 is 11 residues long. The germline V gene has CDR1 SQVTM and CDR2 ANQGSEA. Trimming took 6 bases from V and 6 from J, leaving 10 bases between them. The CDR3 region has the DNA TGCAGCGTCCAGCACCTTGATACGCAGTATTTT. Translated: CSVQHLDTQYF.

The sample holds many counts of this clonotype. The chain combines TRBV7-9 with TRBJ2-1; 9 bases fit TRBD1. In germline, CDR1 is SEHNR, CDR2 FQNEAQ (reference sequence). The CDR3 runs to 15 residues. V shed 5 bases and J 12 bases; nucleotides not matched to a gene: 14. The CDR3 loop is CASSPPGQGPGRQFF. CDR3 sequence (DNA): TGTGCCAGCAGCCCTCCGGGACAGGGTCCGGGTCGGCAGTTCTTC.

Note on this clonotype: A much larger clone lies one base from this, so it may be a read error. CDR3 bases: TGTGCCAGCAGTGGGGAAGTTGACAATGAGCGGTTCTTC. Residues: CASSGEVDNERFF. V usage is TRBV2 and J usage is TRBJ2-1; D is unresolved. The CDR3 runs 13 residues. Germline values: CDR1 SNHLY, CDR2 FYNNEI.

This clonotype was seen at least ten times. The V gene is TRBV7-9, the J gene TRBJ2-7; TRBD1 is a possible D gene (6 bases). In germline, CDR1 is SEHNR, CDR2 FQNEAQ (reference sequence). The germline V and J ends were trimmed by 4 bases and 1 base, with 11 bases remaining between them. This CDR3 is 14 amino acids long. The CDR3 nucleotides are TGTGCCAGCAGCTCTGGGACACAATCCTACGAGCAGTACTTC. This sequence encodes CASSSGTQSYEQYF.

This clonotype was observed many times. This chain uses TRBV28 with TRBJ2-7; 9 bases match TRBD1. Unmatched junction bases numbered 6, after V lost 7 bases and J lost 5 bases. Germline loops: CDR1 MDHEN, CDR2 SYDVKM. The CDR3 contains 13 residues. For the CDR3, the DNA is TGTGCCAGCACATCGGACAGGGGCCACGAGCAGTACTTC. This codes for CASTSDRGHEQYF.

This clonotype was detected only a few times. The V gene is TRBV5-1, the J gene TRBJ1-1; tentatively, D is TRBD1 (5 bases). This CDR3 has 16 residues. V lost 0 bases to trimming and J lost 4 bases, with 16 bases between them. Germline V gene lookup returns CDR1 SGHRS and CDR2 YFSETQ. The chain's CDR3 is CASSLVGGRGSTEAFF. In DNA form, the CDR3 reads TGCGCCAGCAGCTTGGTGGGGGGAAGAGGGAGCACTGAAGCTTTCTTT. The full variable domain, completed using reference TRBV5-1 and TRBJ1-1, is KAGVTQTPRYLIKTRGQQVTLSCSPISGHRSVSWYQQTPGQGLQFLFEYFSETQRNKGNFPGRFSGRQFSNSRSEMNVSTLELGDSALYLCASSLVGGRGSTEAFFGQGTRLTVV.